This T cell receptor beta chain was obtained from a study of blood T cell repertoires in COVID-19. Study in general: The origin of the acute and convalescent COVID-19 samples was the United States, Italy and Spain. T cells, B-cell-depleted T cells, or PBMCs supplied cDNA or gDNA.

In the authors' methods: Estimation of nucleated cell counts relied on the amplification of reference gene primers. Assay used: immunoSEQ multiplex PCR; TCRdb lists only in-frame clones, some missing. V, J and clone size are taken as reported in that table, and D and trimming were inferred from the DNA itself. In the table there are about 130,000 clones, approximately 89% of which are singletons. Germline V gene sequence: CDR1 MNHEY, CDR2 SVGEGT. This CDR3 comprises 16 residues. Germline trimming cut 4 bases from V and 1 base from J; bases unmatched to any gene: 5. J is TRBJ2-5 and V is TRBV6-2 or TRBV6-3; TRBD2 agrees at 11 bases. The source of this sequence is a human donor in a cohort sampled during active COVID-19. What was sequenced was peripheral blood. The CDR3 coding sequence is TGTGCCAGCAGTTCCCCGACTAGCGGGGTCCAAGAGACCCAGTACTTC. It encodes CASSSPTSGVQETQYF.